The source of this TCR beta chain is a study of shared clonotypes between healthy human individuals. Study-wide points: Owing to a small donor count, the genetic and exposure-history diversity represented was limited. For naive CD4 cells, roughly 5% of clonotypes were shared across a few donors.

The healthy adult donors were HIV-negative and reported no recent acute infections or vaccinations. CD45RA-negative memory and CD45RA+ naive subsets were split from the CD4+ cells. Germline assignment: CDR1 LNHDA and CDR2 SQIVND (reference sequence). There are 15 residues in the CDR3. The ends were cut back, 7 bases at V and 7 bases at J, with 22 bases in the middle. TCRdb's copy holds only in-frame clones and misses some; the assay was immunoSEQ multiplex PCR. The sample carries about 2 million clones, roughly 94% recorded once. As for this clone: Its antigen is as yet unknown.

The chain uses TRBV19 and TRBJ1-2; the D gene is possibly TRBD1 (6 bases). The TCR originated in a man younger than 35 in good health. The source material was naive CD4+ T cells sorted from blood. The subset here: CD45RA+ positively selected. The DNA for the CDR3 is TGTGCCAGTAATCATAATCAGGGACTGGGGGCTGGCTACACCTTC. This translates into CASNHNQGLGAGYTF.